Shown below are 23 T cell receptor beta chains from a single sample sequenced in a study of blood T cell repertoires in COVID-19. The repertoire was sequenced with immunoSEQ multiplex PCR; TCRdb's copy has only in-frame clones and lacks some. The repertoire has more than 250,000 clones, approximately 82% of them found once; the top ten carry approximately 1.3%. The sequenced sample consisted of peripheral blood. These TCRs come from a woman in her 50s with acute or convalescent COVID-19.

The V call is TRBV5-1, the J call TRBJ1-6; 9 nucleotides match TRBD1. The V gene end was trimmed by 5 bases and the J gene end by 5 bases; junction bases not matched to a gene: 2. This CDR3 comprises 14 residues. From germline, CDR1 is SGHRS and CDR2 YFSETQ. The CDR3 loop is CASRGTGNNSPLHF. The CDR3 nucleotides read TGCGCCAGCAGGGGGACAGGGAATAATTCACCCCTCCACTTT.

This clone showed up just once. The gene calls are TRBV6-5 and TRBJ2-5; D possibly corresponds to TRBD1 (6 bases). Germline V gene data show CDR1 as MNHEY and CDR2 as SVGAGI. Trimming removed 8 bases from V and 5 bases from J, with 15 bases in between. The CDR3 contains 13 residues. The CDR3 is CASGQYLLETQYF. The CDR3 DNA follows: TGTGCCAGCGGACAGTACCTTCTTGAGACCCAGTACTTC.

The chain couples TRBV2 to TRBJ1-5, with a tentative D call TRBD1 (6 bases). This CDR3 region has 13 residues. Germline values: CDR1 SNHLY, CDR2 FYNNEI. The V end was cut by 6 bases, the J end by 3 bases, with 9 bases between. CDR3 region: CASRDSANQPQHF. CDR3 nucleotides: TGTGCCAGCAGGGACAGTGCCAATCAGCCCCAGCATTTT.

CDR3 bases: TGCGCCAGCAGCCTTCAGGGCGAGTCGTCCTATGGCTACACCTTC. It specifies CASSLQGESSYGYTF. The V gene is TRBV4-1, the J gene TRBJ1-2; D perhaps matches TRBD1 (5 bases). Germline CDR1 and CDR2: MGHRA and YSYEKL. Trimming stripped 4 bases from V and 4 bases from J, with 16 bases between. CDR3 length equals 15 residues.

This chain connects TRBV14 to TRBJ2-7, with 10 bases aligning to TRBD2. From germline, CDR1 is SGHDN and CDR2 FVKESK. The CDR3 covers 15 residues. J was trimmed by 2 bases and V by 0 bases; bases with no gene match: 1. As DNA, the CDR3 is TGTGCCAGCAGCCAAGAACTAGCGGGACCCTACGAGCAGTACTTC. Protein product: CASSQELAGPYEQYF.

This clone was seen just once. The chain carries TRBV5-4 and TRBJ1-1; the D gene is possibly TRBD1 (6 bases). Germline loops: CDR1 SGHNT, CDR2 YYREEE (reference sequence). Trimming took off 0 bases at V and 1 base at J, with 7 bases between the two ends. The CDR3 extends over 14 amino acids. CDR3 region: CASSLEQGNTEAFF. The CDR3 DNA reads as TGTGCCAGCAGCTTGGAACAGGGGAACACTGAAGCTTTCTTT.

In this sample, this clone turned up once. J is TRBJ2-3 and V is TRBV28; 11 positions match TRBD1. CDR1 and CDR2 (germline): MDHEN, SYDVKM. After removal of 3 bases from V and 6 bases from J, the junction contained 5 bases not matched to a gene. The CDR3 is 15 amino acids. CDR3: CASSFPGQGGDTQYF. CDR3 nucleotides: TGTGCCAGCAGTTTTCCGGGACAGGGGGGGGATACGCAGTATTTT.

CDR3 in amino acids: CASSDTGSTDTQYF. In DNA form, the CDR3 reads TGTGCCAGCAGTGATACAGGGAGCACAGATACGCAGTATTTT. The rearrangement joins TRBV5-6 to TRBJ2-3, with TRBD1 as a possible D gene (6 bases). The CDR3 is 14 amino acids. Germline V gene data show CDR1 as SGHDT and CDR2 as YYEEEE. The V end was cut by 5 bases, the J end by 0 bases, with 10 bases between.

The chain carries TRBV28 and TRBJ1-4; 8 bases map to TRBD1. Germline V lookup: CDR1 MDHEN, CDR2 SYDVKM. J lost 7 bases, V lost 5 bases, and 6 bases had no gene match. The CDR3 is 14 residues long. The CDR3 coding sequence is TGTGCCAGCAGTGAGGACAGGGATGGTGAAAAACTGTTTTTT. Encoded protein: CASSEDRDGEKLFF. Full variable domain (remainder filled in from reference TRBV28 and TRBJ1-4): DVKVTQSSRYLVKRTGEKVFLECVQDMDHENMFWYRQDPGLGLRLIYFSYDVKMKEKGDIPEGYSVSREKKERFSLILESASTNQTSMYLCASSEDRDGEKLFFGSGTQLSVL.

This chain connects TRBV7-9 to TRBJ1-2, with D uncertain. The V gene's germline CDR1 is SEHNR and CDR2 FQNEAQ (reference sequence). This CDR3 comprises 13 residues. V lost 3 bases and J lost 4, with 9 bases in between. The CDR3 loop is CASSFAQIYGYTF. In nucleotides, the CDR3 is TGTGCCAGCAGCTTCGCCCAGATCTATGGCTACACCTTC.

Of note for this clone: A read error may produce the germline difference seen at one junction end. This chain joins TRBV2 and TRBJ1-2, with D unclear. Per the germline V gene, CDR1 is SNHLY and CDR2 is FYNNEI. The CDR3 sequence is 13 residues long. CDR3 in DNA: TGTGCCAGCTGTGACCGGTCTAACTATGGCTACACCTTC. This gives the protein CASCDRSNYGYTF.

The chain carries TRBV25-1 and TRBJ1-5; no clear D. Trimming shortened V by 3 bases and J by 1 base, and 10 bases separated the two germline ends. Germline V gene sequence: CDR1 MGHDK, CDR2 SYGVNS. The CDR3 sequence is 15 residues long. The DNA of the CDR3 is TGTGCCAGCAGTGAGGGAGGAGTGAGCAATCAGCCCCAGCATTTT. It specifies CASSEGGVSNQPQHF.

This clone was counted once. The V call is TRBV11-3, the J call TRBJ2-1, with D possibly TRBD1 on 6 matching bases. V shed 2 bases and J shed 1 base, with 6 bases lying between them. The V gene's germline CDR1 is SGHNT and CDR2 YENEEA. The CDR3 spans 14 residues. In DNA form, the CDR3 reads TGTGCCAGCAGCTTACAGGGGTCCTACAATGAGCAGTTCTTC. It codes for CASSLQGSYNEQFF.

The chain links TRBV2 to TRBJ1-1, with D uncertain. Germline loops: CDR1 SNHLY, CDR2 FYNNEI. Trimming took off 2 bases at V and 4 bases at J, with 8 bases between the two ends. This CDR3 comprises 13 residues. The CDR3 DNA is TGTGCCAGCAGTGAATTGGTAGCCACTGAAGCTTTCTTT. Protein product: CASSELVATEAFF. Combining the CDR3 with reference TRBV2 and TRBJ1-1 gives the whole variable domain EPEVTQTPSHQVTQMGQEVILRCVPISNHLYFYWYRQILGQKVEFLVSFYNNEISEKSEIFDDQFSVERPDGSNFTLKIRSTKLEDSAMYFCASSELVATEAFFGQGTRLTVV.

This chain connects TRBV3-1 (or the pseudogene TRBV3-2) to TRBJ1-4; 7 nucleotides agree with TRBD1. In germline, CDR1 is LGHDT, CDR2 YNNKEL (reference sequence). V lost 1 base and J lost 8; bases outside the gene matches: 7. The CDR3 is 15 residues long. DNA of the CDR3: TGTGCCAGCAGCCAAGCCGAAGGGGGCAAGGAAAAACTGTTTTTT. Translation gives CASSQAEGGKEKLFF.

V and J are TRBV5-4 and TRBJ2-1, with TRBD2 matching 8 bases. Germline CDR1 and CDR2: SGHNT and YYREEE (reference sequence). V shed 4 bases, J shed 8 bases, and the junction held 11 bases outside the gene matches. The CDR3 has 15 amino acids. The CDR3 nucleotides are TGTGCCAGCAGCCTCCCGGGACTAGTTAGCCATGAGCAGTTCTTC. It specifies CASSLPGLVSHEQFF.

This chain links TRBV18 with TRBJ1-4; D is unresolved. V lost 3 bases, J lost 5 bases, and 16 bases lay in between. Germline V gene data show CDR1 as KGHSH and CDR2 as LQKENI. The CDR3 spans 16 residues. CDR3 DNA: TGTGCCAGCTCACCCTCCAGTCCAGGCGAAAATGAAAAACTGTTTTTT. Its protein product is CASSPSSPGENEKLFF.

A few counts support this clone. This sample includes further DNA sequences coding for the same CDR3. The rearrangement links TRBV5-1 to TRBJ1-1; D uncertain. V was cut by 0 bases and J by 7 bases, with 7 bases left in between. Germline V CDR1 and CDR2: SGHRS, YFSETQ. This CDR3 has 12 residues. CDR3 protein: CASSLGRDEAFF. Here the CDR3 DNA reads TGCGCCAGCAGCTTGGGGAGGGATGAAGCTTTCTTT.

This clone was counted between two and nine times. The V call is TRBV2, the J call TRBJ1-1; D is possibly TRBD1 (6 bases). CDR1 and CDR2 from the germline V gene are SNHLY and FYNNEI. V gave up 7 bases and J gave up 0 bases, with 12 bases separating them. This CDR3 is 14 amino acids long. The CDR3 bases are TGTGCCAGCAAGCGGGACACCATGAACACTGAAGCTTTCTTT. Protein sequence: CASKRDTMNTEAFF.

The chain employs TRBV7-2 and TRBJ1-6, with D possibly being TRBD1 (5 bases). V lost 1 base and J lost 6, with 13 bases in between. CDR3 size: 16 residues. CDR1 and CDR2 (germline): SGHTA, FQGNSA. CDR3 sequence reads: CASSLVRGGVNSPLHF. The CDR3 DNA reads TGTGCCAGCAGCTTAGTGCGGGGAGGGGTTAATTCACCCCTCCACTTT. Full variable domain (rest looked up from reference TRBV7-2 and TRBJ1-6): GAGVSQSPSNKVTEKGKDVELRCDPISGHTALYWYRQSLGQGLEFLIYFQGNSAPDKSGLPSDRFSAERTGGSVSTLTIQRTQQEDSAVYLCASSLVRGGVNSPLHFGNGTRLTVT.

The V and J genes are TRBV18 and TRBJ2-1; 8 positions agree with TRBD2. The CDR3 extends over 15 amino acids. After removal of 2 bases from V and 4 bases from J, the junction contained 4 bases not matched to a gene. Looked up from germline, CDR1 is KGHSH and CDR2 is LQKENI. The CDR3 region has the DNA TGTGCCAGCTCACCAGGTAGCGGGGATTACAATGAGCAGTTCTTC. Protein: CASSPGSGDYNEQFF. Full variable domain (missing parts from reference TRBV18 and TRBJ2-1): NAGVMQNPRHLVRRRGQEARLRCSPMKGHSHVYWYRQLPEEGLKFMVYLQKENIIDESGMPKERFSAEFPKEGPSILRIQQVVRGDSAAYFCASSPGSGDYNEQFFGPGTRLTVL.

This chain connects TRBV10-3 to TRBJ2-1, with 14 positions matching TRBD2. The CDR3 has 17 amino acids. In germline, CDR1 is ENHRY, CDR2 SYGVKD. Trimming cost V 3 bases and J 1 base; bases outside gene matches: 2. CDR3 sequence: CAISDGTSGGSYNEQFF. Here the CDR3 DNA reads TGTGCCATCAGTGACGGGACTAGCGGGGGTTCCTACAATGAGCAGTTCTTC.

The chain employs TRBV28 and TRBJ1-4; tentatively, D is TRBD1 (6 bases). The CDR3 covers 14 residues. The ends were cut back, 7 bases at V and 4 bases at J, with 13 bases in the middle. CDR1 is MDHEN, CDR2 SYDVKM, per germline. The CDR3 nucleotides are TGTGCCAGCATCCAGCAGGGGATTAATGAAAAACTGTTTTTT. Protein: CASIQQGINEKLFF.